These 20 T cell receptor beta chains were all obtained from the same sample, sequenced in a study of prognosis after radiotherapy for stage I lung cancer. Amplification of the TCR beta CDR3 (from genomic DNA) was done by two-round multiplex PCR. The first round of PCR was done with primers that matched each TRBV and TRBJ gene. In TCRdb, the multiplex PCR reads were re-called with MiXCR into one record per CDR3 protein. The data contain some 15,000 distinct CDR3 sequences, about a sixth of them singletons. Source: PBMCs, taken before or after stereotactic body radiation therapy (not recorded which). The receptors come from a donor aged 50 or older with non-small cell lung cancer.

In this sample, this clonotype turned up many times. The V call is TRBV7-9, the J call TRBJ2-1; D uncertain. Trimming cost V 5 bases and J 6 bases, with 11 bases left between them. The CDR3 is 13 amino acids. Germline V gives CDR1 SEHNR, CDR2 FQNEAQ (reference sequence). The CDR3 reads CASSETSRNEQFF. The CDR3 nucleotides read TGTGCCAGCAGCGAAACCTCCCGCAATGAGCAGTTCTTC.

Points on this clonotype: This is likely a read error, given that the CDR3 carries no conserved phenylalanine or tryptophan at its end. V usage is TRBV9 and J usage is TRBJ1-1; D is ambiguous. This CDR3 has 13 amino acids. With 2 bases removed from V and 0 bases from J, the gap between germline ends came to 5 bases. CDR1 is SGDLS, CDR2 YYNGEE, per germline. The CDR3 region is CASSVTVNTEAFL. DNA of the CDR3: TGTGCCAGCAGCGTCACAGTGAACACTGAAGCTTTCCTT.

This clonotype turned up a few times. The V gene is TRBV2, the J gene TRBJ1-2; D gene ambiguous. CDR1 is SNHLY, CDR2 FYNNEI, per germline. Trimming removed 3 bases from V and 4 bases from J, with 9 bases in between. This CDR3 has 13 amino acids. Here the CDR3 reads CASSEGRLYGYTF. CDR3 DNA: TGTGCCAGCAGTGAGGGTCGACTCTATGGCTACACCTTC.

This clonotype was seen many times. This sequence joins TRBV11-2 and TRBJ2-1; TRBD2 might be the D (7 bases). Trimming cost V 1 base and J 4 bases, with 23 bases left between them. This CDR3 spans 19 amino acids. The germline CDR1 and CDR2 sequences are SGHAT and FQNNGV. The CDR3 DNA is TGTGCCAGCAGCTTAGGGAGAAAAATTGCGGGGGCGGGGTACAATGAGCAGTTCTTC. It translates to CASSLGRKIAGAGYNEQFF.

Many counts were recorded for this clonotype. The V call is TRBV6-2 or TRBV6-3, the J call TRBJ2-7, with a possible D match to TRBD2 (5 bases). The CDR3 covers 12 residues. CDR1 and CDR2 from the germline V gene are MNHEY and SVGEGT. V was pared by 5 bases and J by 5 bases, with 10 bases between. CDR3 amino acids: CASSDLRDEQYF. The CDR3, as DNA: TGTGCCAGCAGTGACTTGCGGGACGAGCAGTACTTC.

This clonotype came up many times. The chain joins TRBV6-2 or TRBV6-3 to TRBJ1-2; no clear D. The CDR3 is 15 residues long. V was trimmed by 4 bases and J by 4 bases, leaving 16 bases between them. CDR1 and CDR2 (germline): MNHEY, SVGEGT. The CDR3 here is CASSFDRNSIYGYTF. In DNA form, the CDR3 reads TGTGCCAGCAGTTTCGACCGAAATTCTATCTATGGCTACACCTTC.

This clonotype was seen repeatedly, ten times or more. The V call is TRBV12-3 or TRBV12-4, the J call TRBJ1-3; D is ambiguous. Trimming pared 3 bases from V and 7 bases from J, leaving 13 bases between. The CDR3 loop spans 14 amino acids. DNA of the CDR3: TGTGCCAGCAGTTTCCAGGACCTCCCCAACACCATATATTTT. Protein product: CASSFQDLPNTIYF.

A few counts support this clonotype. The chain uses TRBV5-4 and TRBJ2-5; D gene uncertain. The CDR3 covers 14 residues. V was shortened by 0 bases and J by 2 bases, with 8 bases between the two germline ends. From germline, CDR1 is SGHNT and CDR2 YYREEE (reference sequence). This CDR3 is CASSLGQLQETQYF. CDR3 coding DNA: TGTGCCAGCAGCTTGGGCCAGCTACAAGAGACCCAGTACTTC.

Of note for this clonotype: A much larger clone lies one base from this, so it may be a read error. This rearrangement joins TRBV20-1 to TRBJ2-2, with D perhaps matching TRBD1 or TRBD2 (6 bases each). This CDR3 is 14 amino acids long. Trimming removed 0 bases at V and 6 bases at J, with 11 bases between. Germline loops: CDR1 DFQATT, CDR2 SNEGSKA (reference sequence). DNA for the CDR3: TGCAGTGCTAGAGATCCCGGGGGCGCCGGGGAGCTGTTTTTT. This translates into CSARDPGGAGELFF.

This clonotype was seen ten or more times. The chain joins TRBV13 to TRBJ2-3; 13 nucleotides agree with TRBD2. Germline loops: CDR1 PRHDT, CDR2 FYEKMQ (reference sequence). V dropped 0 bases and J dropped 2; count of bases not matched to a gene: 8. The CDR3 is made up of 19 amino acids. This chain's CDR3 is CASSLGGLAGEGITDTQYF. The CDR3 coding sequence is TGTGCCAGCAGCTTAGGCGGACTAGCGGGAGAGGGGATCACAGATACGCAGTATTTT. The entire variable domain, with the rest obtained from reference TRBV13 and TRBJ2-3, is as follows: AAGVIQSPRHLIKEKRETATLKCYPIPRHDTVYWYQQGPGQDPQFLISFYEKMQSDKGSIPDRFSAQQFSDYHSELNMSSLELGDSALYFCASSLGGLAGEGITDTQYFGPGTRLTVL.

This clonotype was detected many times. This CDR3 reads CASSVAGNTGELFF. CDR3 coding DNA: TGTGCCAGCAGCGTGGCAGGGAACACCGGGGAGCTGTTTTTT. This chain connects TRBV9 to TRBJ2-2, with D hard to call. Trimming took 2 bases from V and 1 from J, leaving 6 bases between them. Germline V lookup: CDR1 SGDLS, CDR2 YYNGEE. The CDR3 contains 14 residues.

Many counts were recorded for this clonotype. The rearrangement joins TRBV5-1 to TRBJ2-5, with D perhaps matching TRBD1 (8 bases). This CDR3 contains 13 residues. The germline gives CDR1 SGHRS, CDR2 YFSETQ. Trimming shortened V by 5 bases and J by 5 bases, and 13 bases separated the two germline ends. CDR3 DNA: TGCGCCAGCAGGGACAGGGAGGGGGAGACCCAGTACTTC. Translating gives CASRDREGETQYF.

There are many counts of this clonotype. The gene calls are TRBV20-1 and TRBJ2-1; 9 positions agree with TRBD1. This CDR3 contains 14 residues. Looked up from germline, CDR1 is DFQATT and CDR2 is SNEGSKA (reference sequence). V was clipped by 5 bases and J by 8 bases; unmatched bases: 10. CDR3: CSAPTGTGLDEQFF. The DNA for the CDR3 is TGCAGTGCTCCCACCGGGACAGGGTTGGATGAGCAGTTCTTC.

The chain joins TRBV9 to TRBJ2-5; D is unclear. This CDR3 region has 13 residues. Germline V gives CDR1 SGDLS, CDR2 YYNGEE. The V end was cut by 0 bases, the J end by 2 bases, with 5 bases between. The CDR3 region is CASSVAAQETQYF. The DNA for the CDR3 is TGTGCCAGCAGCGTAGCAGCTCAAGAGACCCAGTACTTC.

Of note for this clonotype: The likely explanation is a read error, given a far larger clone one base away. The rearrangement joins TRBV7-9 to TRBJ2-3; no definite D call. The CDR3 is 13 amino acids. The germline V gene has CDR1 SEHNR and CDR2 FQNEAQ (reference sequence). With 5 bases removed from V and 1 base from J, the gap between germline ends came to 7 bases. CDR3 sequence reads: CASSDYGTDTQYF. In DNA, the CDR3 is TGTGCCAGCAGCGATTACGGCACAGATACGCAGTATTTT.

Comment on this clonotype: This likely reflects a read error, since a far larger clone is one base away. The rearrangement uses TRBV6-2 or TRBV6-3 and TRBJ2-2; no clear D. CDR3 length: 13 residues. V was pared by 2 bases and J by 7 bases, with 8 bases between. Germline V lookup: CDR1 MNHEY, CDR2 SVGEGT. CDR3 sequence (DNA): TGTGCCAGCAGTTACGTGGGGAACGGGGAGCTGTTTTTT. Protein sequence: CASSYVGNGELFF.

This clonotype showed up many times. The V call is TRBV7-7, the J call TRBJ2-5, with 8 bases aligning to TRBD2. The V segment lost 0 bases and the J segment 2 bases; nucleotides outside the gene matches: 5. CDR3 length: 16 amino acids. Germline CDR1 reads SSHAT; CDR2 reads FNYEAQ (reference sequence). CDR3 DNA: TGTGCCAGCAGCTTAGCGCCGGGACTAGGGCAAGAGACCCAGTACTTC. Its translation is CASSLAPGLGQETQYF. Filled out from reference TRBV7-7 and TRBJ2-5, the complete variable domain reads GAGVSQSPRYKVTKRGQDVTLRCDPISSHATLYWYQQALGQGPEFLTYFNYEAQPDKSGLPSDRFSAERPEGSISTLTIQRTEQRDSAMYRCASSLAPGLGQETQYFGPGTRLLVL.

In this sample, this clonotype turned up many times. This chain links TRBV18 with TRBJ2-5, with 8 bases fitting TRBD2. The V gene end was trimmed by 4 bases and the J gene end by 1 base; junction bases not matched to a gene: 5. The CDR3 loop spans 15 amino acids. Germline V gene lookup returns CDR1 KGHSH and CDR2 LQKENI. In DNA, the CDR3 is TGTGCCAGCTCACTCTTCACTAGCGGCCAAGAGACCCAGTACTTC. Its translation: CASSLFTSGQETQYF.

This clonotype was observed many times. V gene TRBV6-1 combines with J gene TRBJ1-2, with D perhaps TRBD1 (5 bases). This CDR3 contains 15 residues. Germline values: CDR1 MNHNS, CDR2 SASEGT. V lost 5 bases and J lost 4, with 17 bases in between. The CDR3 DNA reads as TGTGCCAGCAGTATAGGGACGGGACGTAGCTATGGCTACACCTTC. It yields the protein CASSIGTGRSYGYTF.

This clonotype has at least ten counts. The chain joins TRBV18 to TRBJ1-6, with 10 bases matching TRBD1. V shed 8 bases and J 4 bases; nucleotides not matched to a gene: 8. This CDR3 spans 16 amino acids. The germline V gene has CDR1 KGHSH and CDR2 LQKENI. CDR3 nucleotides: TGTGCCAGCCGGACAGGGGGAGGAGAATATAATTCACCCCTCCACTTT. This gives the protein CASRTGGGEYNSPLHF.